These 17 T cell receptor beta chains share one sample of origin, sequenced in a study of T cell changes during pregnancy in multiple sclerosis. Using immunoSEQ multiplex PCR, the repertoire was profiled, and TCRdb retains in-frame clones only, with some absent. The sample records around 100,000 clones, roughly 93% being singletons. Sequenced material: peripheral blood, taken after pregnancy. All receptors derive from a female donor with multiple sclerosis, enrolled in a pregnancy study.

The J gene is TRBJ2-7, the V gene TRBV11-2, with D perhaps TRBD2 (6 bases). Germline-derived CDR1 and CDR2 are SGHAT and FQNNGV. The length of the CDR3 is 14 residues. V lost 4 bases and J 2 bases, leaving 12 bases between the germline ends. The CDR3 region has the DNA TGTGCCAGCAGCTGGGAACGGGGGACCTACGAGCAGTACTTC. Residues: CASSWERGTYEQYF.

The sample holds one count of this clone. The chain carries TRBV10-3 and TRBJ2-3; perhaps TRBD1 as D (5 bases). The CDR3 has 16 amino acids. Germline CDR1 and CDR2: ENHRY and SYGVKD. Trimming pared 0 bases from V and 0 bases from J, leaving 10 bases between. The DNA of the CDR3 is TGTGCCATCAGTGAGTCTAGACGGACAAGCACAGATACGCAGTATTTT. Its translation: CAISESRRTSTDTQYF.

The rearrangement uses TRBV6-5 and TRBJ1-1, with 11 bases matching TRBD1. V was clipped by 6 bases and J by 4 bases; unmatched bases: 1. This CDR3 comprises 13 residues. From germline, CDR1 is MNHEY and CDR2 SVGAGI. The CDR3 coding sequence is TGTGCCAGCAGGGGACAGGGGGTCACTGAAGCTTTCTTT. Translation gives CASRGQGVTEAFF.

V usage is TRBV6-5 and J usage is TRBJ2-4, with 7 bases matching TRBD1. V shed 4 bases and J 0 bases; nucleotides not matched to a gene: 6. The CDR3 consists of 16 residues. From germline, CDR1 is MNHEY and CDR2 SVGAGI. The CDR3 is CASSFLTGLAKNIQYF. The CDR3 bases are TGTGCCAGCAGTTTCCTGACAGGGTTAGCCAAAAACATTCAGTACTTC.

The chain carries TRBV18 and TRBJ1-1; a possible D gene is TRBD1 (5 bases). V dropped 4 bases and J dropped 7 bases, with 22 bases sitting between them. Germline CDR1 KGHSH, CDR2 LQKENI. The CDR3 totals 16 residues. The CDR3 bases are TGTGCCAGCTCACTAACCAAGATTGGGCAGGGTATTGAAGCTTTCTTT. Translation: CASSLTKIGQGIEAFF.

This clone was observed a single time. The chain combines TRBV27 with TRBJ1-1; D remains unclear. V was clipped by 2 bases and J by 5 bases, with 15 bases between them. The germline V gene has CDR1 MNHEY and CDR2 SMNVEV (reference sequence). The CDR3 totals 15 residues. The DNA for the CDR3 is TGTGCCAGCAGTTTAAAGGGAGCAAGGCGGACTGAAGCTTTCTTT. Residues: CASSLKGARRTEAFF.

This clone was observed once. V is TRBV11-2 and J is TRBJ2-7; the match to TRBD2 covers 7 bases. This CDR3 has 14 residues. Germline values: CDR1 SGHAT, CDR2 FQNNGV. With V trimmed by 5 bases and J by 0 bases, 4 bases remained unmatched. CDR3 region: CASSPTGGSYEQYF. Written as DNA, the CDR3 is TGTGCCAGCAGCCCCACGGGGGGCTCCTACGAGCAGTACTTC. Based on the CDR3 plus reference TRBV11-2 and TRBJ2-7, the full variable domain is EAGVAQSPRYKIIEKRQSVAFWCNPISGHATLYWYQQILGQGPKLLIQFQNNGVVDDSQLPKDRFSAERLKGVDSTLKIQPAKLEDSAVYLCASSPTGGSYEQYFGPGTRLTVT.

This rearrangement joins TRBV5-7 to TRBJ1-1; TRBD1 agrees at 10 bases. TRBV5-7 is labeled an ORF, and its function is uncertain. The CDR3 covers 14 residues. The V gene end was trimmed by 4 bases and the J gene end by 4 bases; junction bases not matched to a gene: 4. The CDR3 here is CASSGQGGCTEAFF. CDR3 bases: TGTGCCAGCAGCGGACAGGGGGGATGCACTGAAGCTTTCTTT.

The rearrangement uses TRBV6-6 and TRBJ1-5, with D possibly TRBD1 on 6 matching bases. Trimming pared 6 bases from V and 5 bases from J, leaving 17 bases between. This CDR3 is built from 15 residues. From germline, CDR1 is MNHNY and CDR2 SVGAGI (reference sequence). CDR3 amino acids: CASSYPGGSDQPQHF. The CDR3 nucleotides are TGTGCCAGCAGCTACCCGGGGGGCTCTGATCAGCCCCAGCATTTT.

The CDR3 loop reads CASSFGPEAFF. The CDR3 bases are TGTGCCAGCAGTTTTGGCCCTGAAGCTTTCTTT. The rearrangement uses TRBV27 and TRBJ1-1, with D uncertain. Germline CDR1 and CDR2: MNHEY and SMNVEV (reference sequence). This CDR3 comprises 11 residues. Trimming left V 3 bases short and J 6 bases short, with 5 bases between.

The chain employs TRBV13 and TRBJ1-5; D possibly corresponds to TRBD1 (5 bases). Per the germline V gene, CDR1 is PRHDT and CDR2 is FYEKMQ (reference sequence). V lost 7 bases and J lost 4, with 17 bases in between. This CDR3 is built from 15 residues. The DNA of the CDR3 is TGTGCCAGCACCCGGGGGTTATACGAAAATCAGCCCCAGCATTTT. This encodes CASTRGLYENQPQHF.

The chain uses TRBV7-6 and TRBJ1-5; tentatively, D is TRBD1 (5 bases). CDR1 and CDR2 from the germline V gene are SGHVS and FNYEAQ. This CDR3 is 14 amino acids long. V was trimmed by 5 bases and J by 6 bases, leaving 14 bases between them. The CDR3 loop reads CASSQTGVSQPQHF. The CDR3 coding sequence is TGTGCCAGCAGCCAAACGGGGGTAAGTCAGCCCCAGCATTTT.

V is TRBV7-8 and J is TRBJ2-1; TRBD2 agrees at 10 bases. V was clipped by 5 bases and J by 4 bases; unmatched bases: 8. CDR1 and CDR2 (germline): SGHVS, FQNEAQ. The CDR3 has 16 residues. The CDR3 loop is CASSPAGGVGYNEQFF. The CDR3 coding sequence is TGTGCCAGCAGCCCAGCGGGAGGGGTGGGATACAATGAGCAGTTCTTC.

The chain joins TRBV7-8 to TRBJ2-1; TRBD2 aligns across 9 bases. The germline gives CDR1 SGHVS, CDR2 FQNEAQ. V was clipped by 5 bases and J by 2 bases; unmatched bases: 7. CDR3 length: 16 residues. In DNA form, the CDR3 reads TGTGCCAGCAGCCCCCTAGCGGGACGACCCTACAATGAGCAGTTCTTC. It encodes CASSPLAGRPYNEQFF.

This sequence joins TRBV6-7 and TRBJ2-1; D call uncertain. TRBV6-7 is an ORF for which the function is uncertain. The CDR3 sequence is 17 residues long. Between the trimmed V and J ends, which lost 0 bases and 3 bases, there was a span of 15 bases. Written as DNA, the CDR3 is TGTGCCAGCAGTTACTCGTGGCCCCTGTACCACTACAATGAGCAGTTCTTC. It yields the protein CASSYSWPLYHYNEQFF.

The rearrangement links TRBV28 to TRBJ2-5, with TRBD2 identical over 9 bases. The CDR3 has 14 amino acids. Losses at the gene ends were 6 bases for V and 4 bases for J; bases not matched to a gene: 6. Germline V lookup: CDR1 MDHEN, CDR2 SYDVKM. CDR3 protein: CASSLAGGRETQYF. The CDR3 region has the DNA TGTGCCAGCAGCCTTGCGGGAGGGAGAGAGACCCAGTACTTC.

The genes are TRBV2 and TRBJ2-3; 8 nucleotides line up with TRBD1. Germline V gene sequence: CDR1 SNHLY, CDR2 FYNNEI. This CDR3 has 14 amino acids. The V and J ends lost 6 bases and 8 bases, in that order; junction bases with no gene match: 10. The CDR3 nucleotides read TGTGCCAGCAGAGCAGGGGGCTCCCACTCTACGCAGTATTTT. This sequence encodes CASRAGGSHSTQYF.